The clone carrying this T cell receptor beta chain was recorded a few times. The data are from a study of T cells in Graves' hyperthyroidism and ophthalmopathy. With 0 bases clipped from V and 6 bases from J, the junction kept 4 bases outside the gene matches. There are 15 residues in the CDR3. The germline V gene encodes CDR1 SGHTA and CDR2 FQGTGA. The investigators amplified TCR beta CDR3 regions from RNA transcripts. When the TCR CDR3 underwent first-round RT-PCR, the HTBI primer set was used. TCRdb called the multiplex PCR reads again in MiXCR, with one record for every CDR3 protein. The sample has fewer than 700,000 distinct CDR3 sequences, about 17% seen once. Graves' hyperthyroidism was deemed stable absent ophthalmopathy progression within 18 months. Clinical symptoms, serum thyroxine and TRAb, thyroid ultrasound and orbital computed tomography were used for the diagnoses.

The sequence was collected from a woman aged 30 to 39 with Graves' hyperthyroidism. This chain links TRBV7-3 with TRBJ2-1, with 8 bases fitting TRBD2. The sequencing input was blood. The CDR3 nucleotides are TGTGCCAGCAGCTTAACAGCGGGAGAAGGCAATGAGCAGTTCTTC. Translated, it gives CASSLTAGEGNEQFF.